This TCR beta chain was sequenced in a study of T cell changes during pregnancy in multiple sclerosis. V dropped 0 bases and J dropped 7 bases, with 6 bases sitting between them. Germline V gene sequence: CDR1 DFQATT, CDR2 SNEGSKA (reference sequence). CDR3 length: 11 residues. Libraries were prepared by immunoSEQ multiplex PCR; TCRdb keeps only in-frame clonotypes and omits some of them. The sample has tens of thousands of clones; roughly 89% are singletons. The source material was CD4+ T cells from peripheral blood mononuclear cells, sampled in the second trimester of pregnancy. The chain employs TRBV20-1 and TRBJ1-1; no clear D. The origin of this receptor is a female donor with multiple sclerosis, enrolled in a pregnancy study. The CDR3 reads CSARDPNEAFF. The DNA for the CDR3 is TGCAGTGCTAGAGATCCCAATGAAGCTTTCTTT.